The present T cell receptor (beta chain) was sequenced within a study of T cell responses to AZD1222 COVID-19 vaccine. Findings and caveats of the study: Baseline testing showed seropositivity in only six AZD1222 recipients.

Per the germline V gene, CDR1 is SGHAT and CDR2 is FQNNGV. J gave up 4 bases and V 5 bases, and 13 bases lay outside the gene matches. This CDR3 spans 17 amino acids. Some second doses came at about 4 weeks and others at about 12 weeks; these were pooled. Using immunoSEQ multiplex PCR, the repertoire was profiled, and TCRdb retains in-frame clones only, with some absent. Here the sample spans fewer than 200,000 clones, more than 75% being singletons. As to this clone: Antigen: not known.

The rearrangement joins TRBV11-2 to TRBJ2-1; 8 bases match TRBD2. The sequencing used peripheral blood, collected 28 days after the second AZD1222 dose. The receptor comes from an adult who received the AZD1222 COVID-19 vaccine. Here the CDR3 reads CASSPRGAGAGYNEQFF. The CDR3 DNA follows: TGTGCCAGCAGCCCAAGGGGAGCGGGAGCGGGATACAATGAGCAGTTCTTC.